This T cell receptor (beta chain) emerged from a study of T cells in localized non-small cell lung cancer. Points on this clone: The antigen is not known.

Sequencing used immunoSEQ multiplex PCR; TCRdb keeps in-frame clones, though not all of them. The table includes about 11,000 clones, approximately 91% detected once. Broader study findings: Those with higher blood T cell density had longer overall survival. Appearances in adjacent lung were noted for a median around 55 of the top 100 tumor clones. Uninvolved nearby lung showed the greatest T cell clonality, exceeding that found in tumor.

The CDR3 has 14 residues. J gave up 2 bases and V 2 bases, and 4 bases lay outside the gene matches. Germline V CDR1 and CDR2: SGHDT, YYEEEE. This clonotype was obtained from a male donor aged 60 or over with stage III lung adenocarcinoma. Sequences were derived from peripheral blood, sampled before any cancer treatment. The chain uses TRBV5-6 and TRBJ2-7; 7 bases are shared with TRBD2. CDR3: CASSFAGRTYEQYF. The CDR3 DNA reads TGTGCCAGCAGCTTTGCCGGGAGGACCTACGAGCAGTACTTC.